This section outlines one TCR beta chain sequence together with its context. This sample stems from a study of OX40 agonist ivuxolimab in advanced cancers. The overall study: The diagnoses of dose-escalation patients were hepatocellular carcinoma, melanoma, renal cell or head and neck cancer.

The data were produced by immunoSEQ multiplex PCR, yet TCRdb's version contains in-frame clones alone and is incomplete. The sample consists of tens of thousands of clones, about 90% of them appearing once. V was trimmed by 8 bases and J by 1 base, leaving 5 bases between them. CDR1 is PRHDT, CDR2 FYEKMQ, per germline (reference sequence). This CDR3 is built from 11 residues. This specimen was CD4+ or CD8+ T cells sorted from blood, taken in a trial of the OX40 agonist ivuxolimab. The rearrangement links TRBV13 to TRBJ1-1; D remains unclear. This receptor was identified in an adult with an advanced solid tumor such as melanoma, head and neck, liver or kidney cancer. The CDR3 region has the DNA TGTGCCAGCGGGTCGAACACTGAAGCTTTCTTT. As protein: CASGSNTEAFF.